The subject of this entry is one T cell receptor (beta chain). When the RNA was reverse transcribed, random hexamers were used with an input of roughly 0.5 to 1 ug. From the immunoSEQ multiplex PCR reads, TCRdb called clonotypes with MiXCR, one entry per CDR3 protein. In the table there are around 130,000 distinct CDR3 sequences, about 90% of which are singletons. The data stem from a study of CD8 T cells in Susac syndrome. The V gene's germline CDR1 is GTSNPN and CDR2 SVGIG (reference sequence). The CDR3 has 12 residues. J lost 6 bases, V lost 2 bases, and 1 base had no gene match. The chain has TRBV30 and TRBJ2-3; TRBD2 matches 8 bases. Source material: CD8+ T cells from PBMCs. The sequence derives from a human donor with multiple sclerosis. CDR3 loop: CAWSLAGDTQYF. The DNA for the CDR3 is TGTGCCTGGAGTCTAGCGGGCGATACGCAGTATTTT.